This T cell receptor (beta chain) was documented in a study of response to subunit inactivated influenza vaccine (dated by TCRdb to 2017 to 2018). In the study overall: Deep quantitative profiling of the T cell receptor repertoire was used in the study to follow responses to a trivalent subunit inactivated influenza vaccine.

The CDR3 runs 15 amino acids, cysteine and phenylalanine included. Kept here is only the CDR3 DNA, which spans 45 bases and is read in frame from base 1. Germline trimming: 4 bases from V, 6 bases from J; junction bases outside gene matches: 10. This clonotype has only a few counts. The clone's antigen remains unknown. No clone much larger than this one lies a single base away; base qualities are absent. Library preparation employed RT-PCR. Sequencing took place on an Illumina HiSeq 2500. The public reads were reanalyzed by TCRdb: fastp trimming at Q25, MiXCR alignment, in-frame beta chains only. Identical CDR3 proteins give one entry, which carries the most common genes and DNA. This sample comprises about 170,000 distinct CDR3 sequences, roughly 12% of them detected only once. In total, the top ten clones hold around 28% of the sample. The research as a whole found: The authors proposed that each seasonal influenza vaccination may bring in only a limited number of new T cells.

Separately, the same data were catalogued under a study of T cells expressing NK-cell markers. From the second report: The TCR beta cDNA libraries were made using 5'RACE template switching, a step that added both a universal primer site and unique molecular identifiers. TCR beta-chain repertoires were profiled in sorted CD3+CD56+NKG2C+, CD3+CD56+NKG2C- and CD3+CD56-NKG2C+ T-cell subsets from eight donors. Most of the eight sequenced donors were HCMV-seropositive and one was HCMV-seronegative. In several experiments an anti-gammadeltaTCR antibody was added to restrict sorting to alphabetaTCR-expressing T cells. In 6 or 7 donors, the dominant CD3+CD56+NKG2C+ clonotypes ranked among the top 10 CD8+ clonotypes, making up 1.0-7.0% of CD8+ T cells. Those dominant clonotypes were again the most abundant among CD3+CD56-NKG2C+ cells in a handful of donors, at roughly 28.3-60.1%. Whether the expanded NKG2C-expressing T cell clones were specific for HCMV antigens remained unclear. The eight sequenced donors were randomly selected healthy volunteers, three men and five women. A commercial ELISA kit detecting HCMV-specific IgG in serum was used to determine HCMV serostatus. Ficoll density gradient centrifugation was used to isolate peripheral blood mononuclear cells from blood. CD4+ and CD8+ T cells were isolated from PBMC by magnetic immunoseparation with Miltenyi isolation kits. cDNA synthesis was primed from the TCR beta constant segment and was followed by two successive PCR amplification steps. Illumina HiSeq 2000/2500, MiSeq or NextSeq was used to sequence libraries as 2 x 150 bp reads. MIGEC handled demultiplexing of the reads and grouping by UMI, while MiTCR was used to assemble and quantify clonotypes. To exclude erroneous sequences, only TCR cDNA sequences supported by at least two reads were retained. Downstream repertoire analysis used the tcR package, and clonotypes were matched across fractions by CDR3 nucleotide sequence plus V segment. VDJmatch was used to annotate antigen specificity against VDJdb, with one amino acid substitution in CDR3 permitted.

Sequences were derived from CD8+ T cells sorted from PBMCs, sampled roughly 12 days after vaccination. This clonotype was obtained from a man aged 45-65 years who received an inactivated influenza vaccine. Donor details come from another sample of the same person, matched by shared clones. The chain employs TRBV12-3 or TRBV12-4 and TRBJ2-5, with 8 bases matching TRBD1. The DNA sequence reads TGTGCCAGCAGTTGGCCCCAGGGGGCATATCAGACCCAGTACTTC. Translation gives CASSWPQGAYQTQYF.